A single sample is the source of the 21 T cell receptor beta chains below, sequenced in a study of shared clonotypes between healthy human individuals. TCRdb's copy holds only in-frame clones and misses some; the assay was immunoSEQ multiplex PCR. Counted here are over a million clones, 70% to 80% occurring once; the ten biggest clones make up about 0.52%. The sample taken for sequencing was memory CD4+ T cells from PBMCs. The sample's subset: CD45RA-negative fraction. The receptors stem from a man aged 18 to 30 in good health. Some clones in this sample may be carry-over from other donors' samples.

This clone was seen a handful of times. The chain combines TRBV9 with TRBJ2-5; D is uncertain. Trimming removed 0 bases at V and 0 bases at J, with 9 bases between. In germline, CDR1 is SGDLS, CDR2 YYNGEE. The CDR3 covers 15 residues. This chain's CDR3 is CASSVVAGNQETQYF. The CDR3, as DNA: TGTGCCAGCAGCGTAGTAGCTGGGAACCAAGAGACCCAGTACTTC.

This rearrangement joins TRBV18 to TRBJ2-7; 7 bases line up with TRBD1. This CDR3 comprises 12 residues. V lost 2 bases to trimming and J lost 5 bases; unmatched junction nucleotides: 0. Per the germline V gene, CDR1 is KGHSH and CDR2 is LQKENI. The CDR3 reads CASSPDRDEQYF. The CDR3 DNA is TGTGCCAGCTCACCAGACAGGGACGAGCAGTACTTC.

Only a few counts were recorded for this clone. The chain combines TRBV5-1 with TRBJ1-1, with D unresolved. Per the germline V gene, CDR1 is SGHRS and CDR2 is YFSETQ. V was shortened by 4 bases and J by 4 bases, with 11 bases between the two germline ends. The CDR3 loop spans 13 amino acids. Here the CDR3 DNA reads TGCGCCAGCAGCCCGGGGTCGACCACTGAAGCTTTCTTT. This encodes CASSPGSTTEAFF.

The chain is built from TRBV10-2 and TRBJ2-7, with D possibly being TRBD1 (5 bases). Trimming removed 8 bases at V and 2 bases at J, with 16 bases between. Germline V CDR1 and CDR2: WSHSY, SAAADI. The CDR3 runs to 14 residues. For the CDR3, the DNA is TGCGCCAGCGAGCCCGCCAGGGTTACCTACGAGCAGTACTTC. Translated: CASEPARVTYEQYF.

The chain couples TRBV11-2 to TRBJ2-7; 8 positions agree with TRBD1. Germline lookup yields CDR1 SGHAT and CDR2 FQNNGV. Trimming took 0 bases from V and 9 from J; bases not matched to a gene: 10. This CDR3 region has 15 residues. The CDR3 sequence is CASSLEGQVSLRQYF. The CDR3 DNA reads TGTGCCAGCAGCTTAGAGGGACAGGTGTCGCTAAGGCAGTACTTC.

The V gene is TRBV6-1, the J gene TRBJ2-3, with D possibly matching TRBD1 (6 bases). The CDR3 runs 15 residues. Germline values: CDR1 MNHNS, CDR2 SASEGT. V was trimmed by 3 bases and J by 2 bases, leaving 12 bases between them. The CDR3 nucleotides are TGTGCCAGCAGTGATAATGGACAGCACACAGATACGCAGTATTTT. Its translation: CASSDNGQHTDTQYF.

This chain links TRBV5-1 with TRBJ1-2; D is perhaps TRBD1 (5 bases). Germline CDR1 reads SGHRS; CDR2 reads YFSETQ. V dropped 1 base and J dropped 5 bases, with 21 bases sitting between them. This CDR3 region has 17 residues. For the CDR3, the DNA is TGCGCCAGCAGCTTGAGTGCAGGGTCCTCCACTTTTTATGGCTACACCTTC. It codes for CASSLSAGSSTFYGYTF. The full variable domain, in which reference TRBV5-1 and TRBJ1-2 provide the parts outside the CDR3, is KAGVTQTPRYLIKTRGQQVTLSCSPISGHRSVSWYQQTPGQGLQFLFEYFSETQRNKGNFPGRFSGRQFSNSRSEMNVSTLELGDSALYLCASSLSAGSSTFYGYTFGSGTRLTVV.

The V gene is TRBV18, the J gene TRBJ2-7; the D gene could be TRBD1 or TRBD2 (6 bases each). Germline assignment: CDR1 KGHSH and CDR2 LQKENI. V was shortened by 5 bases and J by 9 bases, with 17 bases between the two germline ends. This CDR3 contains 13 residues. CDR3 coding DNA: TGTGCCAGCTCAGCGGGACAAAGCGATATGCAGTACTTC. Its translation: CASSAGQSDMQYF.

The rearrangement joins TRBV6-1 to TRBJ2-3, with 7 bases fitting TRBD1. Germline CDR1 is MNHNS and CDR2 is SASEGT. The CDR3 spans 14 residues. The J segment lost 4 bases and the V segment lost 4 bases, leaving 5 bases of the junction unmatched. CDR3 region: CASSAQTGADTQYF. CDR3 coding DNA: TGTGCCAGCAGTGCACAAACAGGGGCAGATACGCAGTATTTT.

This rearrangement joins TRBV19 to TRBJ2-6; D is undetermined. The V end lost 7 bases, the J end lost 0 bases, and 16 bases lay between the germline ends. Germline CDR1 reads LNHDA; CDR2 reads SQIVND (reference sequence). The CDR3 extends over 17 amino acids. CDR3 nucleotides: TGTGCCAGTAAACTCACGGACGGGCTCTCTGGGGCCAACGTCCTGACTTTC. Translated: CASKLTDGLSGANVLTF.

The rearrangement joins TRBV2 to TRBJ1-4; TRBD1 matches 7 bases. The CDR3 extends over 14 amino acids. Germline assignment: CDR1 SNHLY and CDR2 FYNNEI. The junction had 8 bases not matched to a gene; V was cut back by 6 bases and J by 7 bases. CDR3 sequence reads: CASRQGAGGEKLFF. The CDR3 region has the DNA TGTGCCAGCAGACAGGGTGCAGGGGGTGAAAAACTGTTTTTT.

The chain's CDR3 is CASSSRTSGIGSTDTQYF. The CDR3 coding sequence is TGTGCCAGCAGTTCGCGGACTAGCGGGATCGGAAGCACAGATACGCAGTATTTT. The J gene is TRBJ2-3, the V gene TRBV27; 12 bases map to TRBD2. With 4 bases clipped from V and 0 bases from J, the junction kept 8 bases outside the gene matches. The CDR3 loop spans 18 amino acids. Per the germline V gene, CDR1 is MNHEY and CDR2 is SMNVEV (reference sequence).

The CDR3 here is CASSLGTRNNEQFF. DNA of the CDR3: TGTGCCAGCAGCTTGGGGACTAGGAACAATGAGCAGTTCTTC. The chain links TRBV5-5 to TRBJ2-1; 7 nucleotides align to TRBD2. The CDR3 is 14 amino acids. Per the germline V gene, CDR1 is SGHKS and CDR2 is YYEKEE (reference sequence). V trimming: 0 bases; J trimming: 5 bases; junction bases outside the gene matches: 2.

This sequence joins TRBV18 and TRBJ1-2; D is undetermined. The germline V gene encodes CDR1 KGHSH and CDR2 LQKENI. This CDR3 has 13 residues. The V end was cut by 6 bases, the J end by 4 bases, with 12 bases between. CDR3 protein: CASSLTDGYGYTF. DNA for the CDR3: TGTGCCAGCTCCTTAACGGACGGCTATGGCTACACCTTC.

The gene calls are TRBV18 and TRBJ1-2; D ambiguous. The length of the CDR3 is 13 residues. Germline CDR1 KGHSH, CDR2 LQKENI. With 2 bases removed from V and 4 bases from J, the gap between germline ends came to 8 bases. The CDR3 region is CASSPGVSYGYTF. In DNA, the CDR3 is TGTGCCAGCTCACCAGGGGTGAGCTATGGCTACACCTTC.

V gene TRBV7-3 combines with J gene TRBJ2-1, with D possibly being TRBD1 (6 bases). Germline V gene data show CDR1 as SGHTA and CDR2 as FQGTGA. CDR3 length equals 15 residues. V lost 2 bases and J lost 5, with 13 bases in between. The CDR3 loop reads CASSLFLGGDNEQFF. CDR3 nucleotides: TGTGCCAGCAGCTTATTTCTAGGGGGTGACAATGAGCAGTTCTTC.

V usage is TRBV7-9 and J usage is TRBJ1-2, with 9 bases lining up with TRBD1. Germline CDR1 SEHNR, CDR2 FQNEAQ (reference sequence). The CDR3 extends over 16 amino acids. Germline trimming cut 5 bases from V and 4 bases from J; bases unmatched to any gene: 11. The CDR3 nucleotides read TGTGCCAGCAGCCGAAGACAGGGGGGCTACTCCTATGGCTACACCTTC. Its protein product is CASSRRQGGYSYGYTF.

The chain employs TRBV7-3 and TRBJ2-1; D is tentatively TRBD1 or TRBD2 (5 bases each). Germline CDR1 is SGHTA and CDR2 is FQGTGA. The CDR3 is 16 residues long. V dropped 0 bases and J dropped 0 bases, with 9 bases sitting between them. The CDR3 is CASSLTGPNSYNEQFF. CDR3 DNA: TGTGCCAGCAGCTTAACGGGACCAAACTCCTACAATGAGCAGTTCTTC.

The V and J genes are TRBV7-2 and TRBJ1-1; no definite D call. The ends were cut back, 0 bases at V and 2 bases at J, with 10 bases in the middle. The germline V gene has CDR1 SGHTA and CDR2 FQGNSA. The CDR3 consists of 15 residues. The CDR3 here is CASSLALHQNTEAFF. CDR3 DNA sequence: TGTGCCAGCAGCTTAGCCCTACACCAAAACACTGAAGCTTTCTTT.

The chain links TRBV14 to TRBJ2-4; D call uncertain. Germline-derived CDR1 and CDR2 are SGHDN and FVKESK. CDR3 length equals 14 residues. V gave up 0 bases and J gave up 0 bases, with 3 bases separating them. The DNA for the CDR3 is TGTGCCAGCAGCCAAGAACTAGCCAAAAACATTCAGTACTTC. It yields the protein CASSQELAKNIQYF.

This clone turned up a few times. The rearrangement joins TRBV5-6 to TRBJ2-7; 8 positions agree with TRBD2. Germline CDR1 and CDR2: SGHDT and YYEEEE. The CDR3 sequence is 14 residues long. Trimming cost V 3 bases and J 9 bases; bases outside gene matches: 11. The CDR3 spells CASSSSGRTNAQYF. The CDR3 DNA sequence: TGTGCCAGCAGCTCGAGCGGGAGAACCAACGCGCAGTACTTC.